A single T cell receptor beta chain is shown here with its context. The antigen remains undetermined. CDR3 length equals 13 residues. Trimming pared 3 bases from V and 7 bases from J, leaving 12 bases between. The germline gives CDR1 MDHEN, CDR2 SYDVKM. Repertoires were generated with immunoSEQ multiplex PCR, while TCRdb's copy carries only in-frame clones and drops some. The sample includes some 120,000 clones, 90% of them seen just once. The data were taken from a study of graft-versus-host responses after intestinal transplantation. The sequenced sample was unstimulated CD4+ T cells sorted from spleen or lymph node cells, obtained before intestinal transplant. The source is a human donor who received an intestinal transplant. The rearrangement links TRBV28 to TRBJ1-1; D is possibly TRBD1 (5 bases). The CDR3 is CASSFVPTVEAFF. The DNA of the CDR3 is TGTGCCAGCAGTTTTGTGCCGACAGTTGAAGCTTTCTTT.